A selection of T cell receptor beta chains follows, all from one sample in a study of OX40 agonist ivuxolimab in advanced cancers. The assay was immunoSEQ multiplex PCR, and TCRdb's table has in-frame clones only and misses some. Of 48,000 or so clones in the sample, 83% are singletons; the top ten hold more than 0.9%. The sample was CD4+ or CD8+ T cells sorted from blood, taken in a trial of the OX40 agonist ivuxolimab. The receptors here all came from an adult with an advanced solid tumor such as melanoma, head and neck, liver or kidney cancer. CDR3s include the opening cysteine and the closing phenylalanine or tryptophan. A D gene is named only where the DNA matches it firmly. Clone size, where shown, is once, few, many, or a class for clones that have expanded.

len	abundance	j_gene	d_gene	v_gene	CDR3nt	CDR3aa
14	once	TRBJ2-5	.	TRBV11-2	TGTGCCAGCAGCTTACGGTACGGGGAAGAGACCCAGTACTTC	CASSLRYGEETQYF
13	.	TRBJ2-3	.	TRBV5-1	TGCGCCAGCAGCTTGCAGGGCTCAGATACGCAGTATTTT	CASSLQGSDTQYF
11	.	TRBJ2-7	.	TRBV7-2	TGTGCCAGCAGCTTAGTAGGACAGCAGTACTTC	CASSLVGQQYF
15	.	TRBJ1-5	TRBD1	TRBV7-9	TGTGCCAGCAGCTCCTGGACAGGGGATAATCAGCCCCAGCATTTT	CASSSWTGDNQPQHF
13	.	TRBJ2-3	.	TRBV18	TGTGCCAGCTCACCGGCCGGAAAAACTACGCAGTATTTT	CASSPAGKTTQYF
16	once	TRBJ2-4	.	TRBV5-6	TGTGCCAGCAGCTTGGGACAGACTTTAGCCAAAAACATTCAGTACTTC	CASSLGQTLAKNIQYF
15	.	TRBJ1-2	.	TRBV7-2	TGTGCCAGCAGCTTAGCGCAGATAGCTAACTATGGCTACACCTTC	CASSLAQIANYGYTF
14	few	TRBJ1-5	.	TRBV5-6	TGTGCCAGCAGCCCGGGACGGGTCAATCAGCCCCAGCATTTT	CASSPGRVNQPQHF
12	.	TRBJ1-2	.	TRBV7-2	TGTGCCAGCAGCTTGGCCCGGTGGGGCTACACCTTC	CASSLARWGYTF
15	.	TRBJ2-3	.	TRBV7-2	TGTGCCAGCAGCCCCGAACCCCTAGCGACAGATACGCAGTATTTT	CASSPEPLATDTQYF
14	.	TRBJ2-7	.	TRBV6-7	TGTGCCACACAACGGGGCAGGTCGGGGAACGAGCAGTACTTC	CATQRGRSGNEQYF
16	.	TRBJ2-1	.	TRBV5-8	TGTGCCAGCAGCTTAATGACTTCTAGCTCCTACAATGAGCAGTTCTTC	CASSLMTSSSYNEQFF
13	.	TRBJ1-2	.	TRBV29-1	TGCAGCGTCGGTGCAATAGGGCGCTATGGCTACACCTTC	CSVGAIGRYGYTF
14	.	TRBJ2-7	.	TRBV30	TGTGCCTGGAGTGAGGGGCCGCCCACGCGTGAGCAGTACTTC	CAWSEGPPTREQYF
13	once	TRBJ1-1	.	TRBV7-2	TGTGCCTGTTCGAGGGCGCTGGCCACTGAAGCTTTCTTT	CACSRALATEAFF
15	.	TRBJ1-1	TRBD1	TRBV6-6	TGTGCCAGCAGTCTCAGACAGGGGGCATTCACTGAAGCTTTCTTT	CASSLRQGAFTEAFF
15	.	TRBJ1-6	.	TRBV18	TGTGCCAGCTCACCACCTTTAGGGGCGGGATCACCCCTCCACTTT	CASSPPLGAGSPLHF
14	.	TRBJ1-4	.	TRBV2	TGTGCCAGCAGATACCGGGAGAGACAAGGGGAACTGTTTTTT	CASRYRERQGELFF
15	.	TRBJ2-3	.	TRBV6-6	TGTGCCAGCAGTTACCGGGACTTCTACACAGATACGCAGTATTTT	CASSYRDFYTDTQYF
15	.	TRBJ2-5	TRBD1	TRBV6-6	TGTGCCAGCAGTTACGGGGGACAGGGGGCAGAGACCCAGTACTTC	CASSYGGQGAETQYF
13	.	TRBJ1-5	.	TRBV6-5	TGTGCCAGCAGTTACTCTTTGGCTCAGCCCCAGCATTTT	CASSYSLAQPQHF
15	.	TRBJ1-3	.	TRBV5-6	TGTGCCAGCACCATAGTGAGGGAAGCTGGAAACACCATATATTTT	CASTIVREAGNTIYF
14	.	TRBJ1-1	TRBD1	TRBV7-2	TGTGCCAGCAGCGACCGACAGGGGGCCACTGAAGCTTTCTTT	CASSDRQGATEAFF
17	once	TRBJ2-7	.	TRBV4-2	TGTGCCAGCAGCCCTTCCTTTCCCGGCCTAGGGAAATACGAGCAGTACTTC	CASSPSFPGLGKYEQYF
17	.	TRBJ1-4	.	TRBV10-3	TGTGCCATCAGTGAGTCTGGAGCTTTTGCAACTAATGAAAAACTGTTTTTT	CAISESGAFATNEKLFF
14	.	TRBJ2-5	.	TRBV7-2	TGTGCCAGCAGCTTAGCAGGCCCAAAAGAGACCCAGTACTTC	CASSLAGPKETQYF
18	.	TRBJ1-1	TRBD1	TRBV27	TGTGCCAGCAGCGAGACAGGGGAGAAGGGTAGAAAGAACACTGAAGCTTTCTTT	CASSETGEKGRKNTEAFF
14	.	TRBJ2-1	TRBD2	TRBV6-4	TGTGCCAGCAGAAGGACTAGCGGGGCCCTTGAGCAGTTCTTC	CASRRTSGALEQFF
15	.	TRBJ2-3	.	TRBV9	TGTGCCAGCAGCGGATCTTTAAGGAGCACAGATACGCAGTATTTT	CASSGSLRSTDTQYF